These T cell receptor beta chains were read from a single sample in a study of T cells in tuberculosis. Clones were read by immunoSEQ multiplex PCR, and TCRdb kept only the in-frame ones, dropping some. The data show about 38,000 clones, roughly 94% seen once. The starting material was PBMCs, obtained at tuberculosis diagnosis. These receptors all stem from an adult with tuberculosis. Each CDR3 is given with its conserved first and last residue. The D gene is left open where the match is weak. Where a row states a size, it is once, few, many or the class of an expanded clone; other rows omit it.

j_gene,d_gene,abundance,v_gene,CDR3nt,CDR3aa
TRBJ1-6,-,-,TRBV4-3,TGCGCCAGCAGCCAAGGGGTTCAGGGAAAGAATTCACCCCTCCACTTT,CASSQGVQGKNSPLHF
TRBJ1-2,TRBD1,once,TRBV4-3,TGCGCCAGCAGCCCCGACAGGGGAGGGAACTATGGCTACACCTTC,CASSPDRGGNYGYTF
TRBJ1-6,-,-,TRBV5-5,TGTGCCAGCAGCTTGGGGCCAGGGGAAAGCTCACCCCTCCACTTT,CASSLGPGESSPLHF
TRBJ2-1,TRBD2,-,TRBV6-1,TGTGCCAGCAGAGGACGGGGGGGCCGGTCGCTTGAGCAGTTCTTC,CASRGRGGRSLEQFF
TRBJ1-1,-,-,TRBV9,TGTGCCAGCAGCTTAGGGACACCGAACACTGAAGCTTTCTTT,CASSLGTPNTEAFF
TRBJ2-1,TRBD2,-,TRBV14,TGTGCCAGCAGCCACCCCCGAGGTCGACGGGGGGGATCGAATGAGCAGTTCTTC,CASSHPRGRRGGSNEQFF
TRBJ2-3,TRBD1,-,TRBV11-3,TGTGCCAGCAGCGGAAGACAGGGGGCAAATACGCAGTATTTT,CASSGRQGANTQYF
TRBJ2-1,-,-,TRBV11-2,TGTGCCAGCAGAGGGGGGGGGTCTCACAATGAGCAGTTCTTC,CASRGGGSHNEQFF
TRBJ2-1,-,-,TRBV4-1,TGCGCCAGCAGCCAAGATCTCGCAGGGTACAATGAGCAGTTCTTC,CASSQDLAGYNEQFF
TRBJ1-1,TRBD1,-,TRBV28,TGTGCCAGCAGTCGGGGACAGGGATACACTGAAGCTTTCTTT,CASSRGQGYTEAFF
TRBJ1-6,-,-,TRBV5-5,TGTGCCAGCAGCAACGGGGGTAATTCACCCCTCCACTTT,CASSNGGNSPLHF
TRBJ1-4,TRBD1,-,TRBV7-2,TGTGCCAGCAGCTCCTACAGGGGAAAACTGTTTTTT,CASSSYRGKLFF
TRBJ2-5,-,-,TRBV25-1,TGTGCCAGCAGTGTATCCGGGGGCCAAGAGACCCAGTACTTC,CASSVSGGQETQYF
TRBJ1-2,TRBD1,-,TRBV29-1,TGCAGCGCCGGACAGGGGACTGGCTACACCTTC,CSAGQGTGYTF
TRBJ2-3,TRBD2,-,TRBV7-9,TGTGCCAGCAGCCAATGGCCGGTTAGCGGGGGCCTAAGCACAGATACGCAGTATTTT,CASSQWPVSGGLSTDTQYF
TRBJ2-2,-,-,TRBV9,TGTGCCAGCAGCAGACTCCGGAACACCGGGGAGCTGTTTTTT,CASSRLRNTGELFF
TRBJ1-2,-,-,TRBV15,TGTGCCACCAGCAGACCCCTTCCAGGGGTAGGTGGCTACACCTTC,CATSRPLPGVGGYTF
TRBJ1-2,TRBD1,-,TRBV4-1,TGCGCCAGCAGCCCGACAGGGGGGGACTATGGCTACACCTTC,CASSPTGGDYGYTF
TRBJ2-1,TRBD2,-,TRBV18,TGTGCCAGCTCACCTAGACTAGCGGGGAACAATGAGCAGTTCTTC,CASSPRLAGNNEQFF
TRBJ2-1,TRBD2,-,TRBV9,TGTGCCAGCAGCGAGACTAGCGGGGGACTTAACTCCTACAATGAGCAGTTCTTC,CASSETSGGLNSYNEQFF
TRBJ1-2,-,-,TRBV7-2,TGTGCCAGCAGCCCCCAGGGGCCGACTCTGGGCTACACCTTC,CASSPQGPTLGYTF
TRBJ2-7,-,-,TRBV6-1,TGTGCCAGCAGTGAAATGGGGGCCAGCTCCTACGAGCAGTACTTC,CASSEMGASSYEQYF
TRBJ1-2,-,once,TRBV4-1,TGCGCCAGCAGCCAAGCTAATACGCTACTAGGGTATGGCTACACCTTC,CASSQANTLLGYGYTF
TRBJ2-3,TRBD2,-,TRBV14,TGTGCCAGCAGCCAACTAGCGGGGGCCATTCAGGCGCAGTATTTT,CASSQLAGAIQAQYF
TRBJ2-2,-,-,TRBV7-2,TGTGCCAGCAGCTTTAGCGGTAGCGTGGCCGGGGAGCTGTTTTTT,CASSFSGSVAGELFF
TRBJ2-7,-,-,TRBV5-1,TGCGCCAGCAGCTTGGATCCCCGAGGAGGCTACGAGCAGTACTTC,CASSLDPRGGYEQYF